One and the same sample provided the 7 T cell receptor beta chains below, sequenced in a study of blood T cell repertoires in COVID-19. TCRdb's table, derived via immunoSEQ multiplex PCR, lists solely in-frame clones and lacks some. The sample records about 400,000 clones, 70% to 90% being singletons. Material for sequencing was PBMCs or T cells enriched from blood (not recorded which). These receptors were collected from a woman aged 40-49 years with acute COVID-19.

This chain links TRBV5-6 with TRBJ1-1, with TRBD1 matching 9 bases. Looked up from germline, CDR1 is SGHDT and CDR2 is YYEEEE. J was trimmed by 6 bases and V by 1 base; bases with no gene match: 7. The CDR3 contains 15 residues. For the CDR3, the DNA is TGTGCCAGCAGCTTGAATGGACAGGGGATGCCTGAAGCTTTCTTT. This translates into CASSLNGQGMPEAFF.

The chain links TRBV19 to TRBJ1-3; 7 bases match TRBD1. The V segment lost 7 bases and the J segment 3 bases; nucleotides outside the gene matches: 9. This CDR3 has 15 amino acids. Germline CDR1 reads LNHDA; CDR2 reads SQIVND (reference sequence). The CDR3 here is CASIKAGGLGNTIYF. CDR3 bases: TGTGCCAGTATAAAGGCAGGGGGACTTGGAAACACCATATATTTT.

The chain uses TRBV30 and TRBJ2-1; D might be TRBD2 (6 bases). This CDR3 spans 14 amino acids. V shed 1 base and J shed 6 bases, with 13 bases lying between them. Germline V CDR1 and CDR2: GTSNPN, SVGIG (reference sequence). CDR3 sequence reads: CAWSAYVEGNEQFF. The CDR3 nucleotides are TGTGCCTGGAGTGCCTACGTGGAGGGCAATGAGCAGTTCTTC.

In its sample, this clone was seen many times. This chain uses TRBV10-3 with TRBJ1-6; tentatively, D is TRBD1 (5 bases). V shed 8 bases and J shed 7 bases, with 12 bases lying between them. Germline values: CDR1 ENHRY, CDR2 SYGVKD. This CDR3 has 13 residues. CDR3 residues: CAIWQGLNSPLHF. CDR3 in DNA: TGTGCCATCTGGCAGGGACTGAATTCACCCCTCCACTTT.

This chain links TRBV11-2 with TRBJ1-3; 10 positions agree with TRBD1. Looked up from germline, CDR1 is SGHAT and CDR2 is FQNNGV. This CDR3 has 17 amino acids. V shed 2 bases and J 6 bases; nucleotides not matched to a gene: 10. CDR3 nucleotide sequence: TGTGCCAGCAGCTTAAATCGGACAGGGGGTACAGAAAACACCATATATTTT. It translates to CASSLNRTGGTENTIYF.

The chain employs TRBV2 and TRBJ2-7; TRBD1 agrees at 7 bases. CDR3 length: 14 amino acids. J was trimmed by 1 base and V by 4 bases; bases with no gene match: 4. CDR1 and CDR2 from the germline V gene are SNHLY and FYNNEI. The CDR3 nucleotides read TGTGCCAGCAGTGGACAGGGTTGGTCCTACGAGCAGTACTTC. Translation: CASSGQGWSYEQYF.

This clone appeared once. The genes are TRBV19 and TRBJ2-2; TRBD2 matches at 7 bases. The CDR3 has 16 amino acids. V shed 4 bases and J 1 base; nucleotides not matched to a gene: 6. CDR1 and CDR2 from the germline V gene are LNHDA and SQIVND (reference sequence). CDR3 DNA sequence: TGTGCCAGTAGTACCGGGGTAGCGGGGAACACCGGGGAGCTGTTTTTT. As protein: CASSTGVAGNTGELFF.